This is a list of T cell receptor beta chains from one sample in a study of T cell responses to AZD1222 COVID-19 vaccine. Repertoires were generated with immunoSEQ multiplex PCR, while TCRdb's copy carries only in-frame clones and drops some. Seen here are around 130,000 clones, over 75% observed once, and the top ten hold under 4.5%. Sequencing was performed on peripheral blood, taken 28 days after the second dose of the MenACWY control vaccine. These receptors were obtained from an adult who received the MenACWY meningococcal vaccine as a control. The CDR3 runs from the conserved cysteine through the conserved F or W. D genes are given only for firm matches. Clone size is stated in some rows and not others, as once, few, many or a class when expanded.

TRBJ2-1 | TRBV19 | NA | once | TGTGCCAGTAGTACGGGTCCAAGCTCCTACAATGAGCAGTTCTTC | CASSTGPSSYNEQFF
TRBJ2-1 | TRBV11-2 | TRBD1 | NA | TGTGCCAGCAGCTTAAGGGACAGGGGGCGGGATGAGCAGTTCTTC | CASSLRDRGRDEQFF
TRBJ2-7 | TRBV5-4 | TRBD2 | NA | TGTGCCAGCAGCCCGGCGGGACTAGCGGGAGTTTTCGAGCAGTACTTC | CASSPAGLAGVFEQYF
TRBJ1-2 | TRBV11-2 | TRBD1 | NA | TGTGCCAGCAGCTTAGTGGGGACAGGGGTGAGCTATGGCTACACCTTC | CASSLVGTGVSYGYTF
TRBJ2-6 | TRBV7-2 | NA | NA | TGTGCCAGCAGCGCTACCCTATCTGGGGCCAACGTCCTGACTTTC | CASSATLSGANVLTF
TRBJ2-3 | TRBV5-1 | NA | NA | TGCGCCAGCAGCTTGGAAGGGGGAGGCCCAGATACGCAGTATTTT | CASSLEGGGPDTQYF
TRBJ1-5 | TRBV19 | TRBD1 | NA | TGTGCCAGTAGTTTAGGACAGGGGAAGCTTAGCAATCAGCCCCAGCATTTT | CASSLGQGKLSNQPQHF
TRBJ2-3 | TRBV7-7 | TRBD2 | NA | TGTGCCAGCAGCTTAGGTAGCGGGAGCACAGATACGCAGTATTTT | CASSLGSGSTDTQYF
TRBJ1-2 | TRBV19 | TRBD1 | NA | TGTGCCAGTAATCCGACAGGGGAGGAACCTGGCTACACCTTC | CASNPTGEEPGYTF
TRBJ1-1 | TRBV24-1 | NA | NA | TGTGCCACCAGGGGGGAGGGGGGATTGACTGAAGCTTTCTTT | CATRGEGGLTEAFF
TRBJ2-7 | TRBV24-1 | NA | NA | TGTGCCACCAGTGATTTTCGGGACCCCTACGAGCAGTACTTC | CATSDFRDPYEQYF
TRBJ2-2 | TRBV10-1 | NA | NA | TGCGCCAGCAGCGCCGATCGGGTTACCGGGGAGCTGTTTTTT | CASSADRVTGELFF
TRBJ2-1 | TRBV9 | NA | NA | TGTGCCAGCAGCGTATTCGAGAGAGGCTACAATGAGCAGTTCTTC | CASSVFERGYNEQFF
TRBJ1-1 | TRBV7-9 | TRBD1 | once | TGTGCCAGCAGCCCAATGGGAGGGGGCGGCACTGAAGCTTTCTTT | CASSPMGGGGTEAFF
TRBJ2-5 | TRBV19 | TRBD1 | NA | TGTGCCAGTAGTATAGGTACCGGGACAGGGGAGACCCAGTACTTC | CASSIGTGTGETQYF
TRBJ1-2 | TRBV19 | NA | few | TGTGCCAGTAGTATAGATGGTGGAAATGGCTACACCTTC | CASSIDGGNGYTF
TRBJ2-1 | TRBV9 | TRBD2 | NA | TGTGCCAGCAGCGTAGCGGGACTAGCGGGGGGAAACCACAATGAGCAGTTCTTC | CASSVAGLAGGNHNEQFF
TRBJ1-2 | TRBV21-1 | NA | NA | TGTGCCAGCAGCCCCCTTTCGGGGACCGGCTACACCTTC | CASSPLSGTGYTF
TRBJ2-7 | TRBV28 | NA | NA | TGTGCCAGCGGACAGAGTTACTACGAGCAGTACTTC | CASGQSYYEQYF
TRBJ2-1 | TRBV5-4 | NA | NA | TGTGCCAGCAGCTTACGGACGAGCTCCTACAATGAGCAGTTCTTC | CASSLRTSSYNEQFF
TRBJ2-5 | TRBV7-9 | NA | NA | TGTGCCAGCAGCTTAGATCCCTGGGGAGAGACCCAGTACTTC | CASSLDPWGETQYF
TRBJ2-3 | TRBV29-1 | NA | NA | TGCAGCGTTTTGGGGGCGGACTCTAGCACAGATACGCAGTATTTT | CSVLGADSSTDTQYF
TRBJ2-5 | TRBV5-1 | NA | NA | TGCGCCAGCAGCGAAACTATTGGGACAAGGATACAAGAGACCCAGTACTTC | CASSETIGTRIQETQYF
TRBJ2-1 | TRBV3-1/TRBV3-2 | TRBD1 | NA | TGTGCCAGCAGCCAAGTACAGGGGGCTGGGGAGCAGTTCTTC | CASSQVQGAGEQFF
TRBJ1-5 | TRBV27 | NA | NA | TGTGCCAGCAGTCCGGGTTACAATCAGCCCCAGCATTTT | CASSPGYNQPQHF
TRBJ1-4 | TRBV2 | NA | NA | TGTGCCAGCAGTGACTGGGGGCGGGATGAAAAACTGTTTTTT | CASSDWGRDEKLFF
TRBJ1-5 | TRBV6-5 | NA | NA | TGTGCCAGCAGTTACTCCCCCGATCAGCCCCAGCATTTT | CASSYSPDQPQHF
TRBJ2-2 | TRBV6-2/TRBV6-3 | NA | NA | TGTGCCAGCAGTTACCGAGGGAGTCCCGGGGAGCTGTTTTTT | CASSYRGSPGELFF
TRBJ2-4 | TRBV5-1 | NA | NA | TGCGCCAGCAGCCGGGACTTAGCCAAAAACATTCAGTACTTC | CASSRDLAKNIQYF
TRBJ1-2 | TRBV4-1 | NA | NA | TGCGCCAGCAGCCAAGACTCGGAGGGGCCTTATGGCTACACCTTC | CASSQDSEGPYGYTF
TRBJ1-4 | TRBV3-1/TRBV3-2 | NA | NA | TGTGCCAGCAGCGCCCGCAGAAGGCAAGTTAATGAAAAACTGTTTTTT | CASSARRRQVNEKLFF
TRBJ2-1 | TRBV7-9 | TRBD2 | NA | TGTGCCAGCAGCTTAGGACTAGCGGGGGACAATGAGCAGTTCTTC | CASSLGLAGDNEQFF
TRBJ2-7 | TRBV7-2 | NA | NA | TGTGCCAGCAGCTCACACGACCGCTCCTACGAGCAGTACTTC | CASSSHDRSYEQYF
TRBJ1-3 | TRBV15 | NA | NA | TGTGCCACCAGCAGAGATCGGGGGGACACCCACTTT | CATSRDRGDTHF
TRBJ2-6 | TRBV2 | NA | NA | TGTGCCAGCAGTGAAATCTGGGGTAAAGGTGGGGCCAACGTCCTGACTTTC | CASSEIWGKGGANVLTF
TRBJ2-1 | TRBV4-3 | TRBD2 | NA | TGCGCCAGCAGCCAAGTCCCTGGACTAGCGGGGGGGCTCGGCCCACCAGTCTTC | CASSQVPGLAGGLGPPVF
TRBJ2-2 | TRBV10-2 | TRBD1 | NA | TGCGCCAGCAGTGAAAGGACAGGGACCGGGGAGCTGTTTTTT | CASSERTGTGELFF
TRBJ1-1 | TRBV29-1 | NA | NA | TGCAGCGTTGAAGACGGTGAGGGAGCTGAAGCTTTCTTT | CSVEDGEGAEAFF
TRBJ1-5 | TRBV10-2 | NA | once | TGCGCCAGCAGTGAGGTTGGCAGCAATCAGCCCCAGCATTTT | CASSEVGSNQPQHF
TRBJ2-4 | TRBV3-1/TRBV3-2 | TRBD1 | NA | TGTGCCAGCAGCCAAGCCAGGGGGCAGAAAAACATTCAGTACTTC | CASSQARGQKNIQYF
TRBJ1-3 | TRBV14 | NA | NA | TGTGCCAGCAGCCAAGATGGTACCGACTCTGGAAACACCATATATTTT | CASSQDGTDSGNTIYF
TRBJ2-7 | TRBV6-5 | NA | NA | TGTGCCAGCAGTCCTCGGGGCTACGAGCAGTACTTC | CASSPRGYEQYF
TRBJ2-5 | TRBV6-5 | NA | NA | TGTGCCTCTCGAAGGGGGGGGCCTGTTGGGGCCCAGTACTTC | CASRRGGPVGAQYF
TRBJ2-3 | TRBV7-2 | NA | NA | TGTGCCAGCAGCTTTAGCACAGATACGCAGTATTTT | CASSFSTDTQYF
TRBJ2-7 | TRBV28 | TRBD1 | NA | TGTGCCAGCAGTTTACCGGGACAGGGAGACGAGCAGTACTTC | CASSLPGQGDEQYF
TRBJ1-1 | TRBV2 | NA | NA | TGTGCCAGCAGTGTTTCGGGGGCGAACACTGAAGCTTTCTTT | CASSVSGANTEAFF
TRBJ1-1 | TRBV12-3/TRBV12-4 | TRBD1 | once | TGTGCCAGCAGTACGGGACAGTTTGAAGCTTTCTTT | CASSTGQFEAFF
TRBJ1-2 | TRBV13 | TRBD1 | NA | TGTGCCAGCAGCTTCCGGGACAGGGTCGAAGGCTACACCTTC | CASSFRDRVEGYTF
TRBJ2-6 | TRBV4-3 | NA | once | TGCGCCAGCAGCCAAGAAGTCGCAACACTCTCTGGGGCCAACGTCCTGACTTTC | CASSQEVATLSGANVLTF
TRBJ1-2 | TRBV5-6 | NA | NA | TGTGCCAGCAGCTTAAGGGGCTCTTGGTACACCTTC | CASSLRGSWYTF
TRBJ2-7 | TRBV7-2 | NA | NA | TGTGCCAGCAGGGCCGCCCCGGGAGTCTACGAGCAGTACTTC | CASRAAPGVYEQYF
TRBJ2-5 | TRBV20-1 | NA | NA | TGCAGTGCTATTGCCGGGGAGACCCAGTACTTC | CSAIAGETQYF